One sample yielded the 11 T cell receptor beta chains listed below, sequenced in a study of CD8 T cells in Susac syndrome (dated by TCRdb to between 2019 and 2020). Library preparation was by the immunoSEQ multiplex PCR assay. RNA was extracted using the RNeasy kit, and roughly 0.5 to 1 ug of the RNA was reverse transcribed with random hexamers. TCRdb trimmed public reads at Q25 via fastp, called clones via MiXCR and kept in-frame beta chains. For every CDR3 protein sequence, its rows merge into one entry that carries the most common genes and DNA. Present in this sample are about 140,000 distinct CDR3 sequences, 95% of which were seen just once. The ten largest clones add up to 0.15% to 0.2% of the sample. The sequenced sample consisted of CD8+ T cells from PBMCs. The receptors originated from a human donor with Susac syndrome.

V usage is TRBV28 and J usage is TRBJ2-5, with a possible D match to TRBD2 (6 bases). V lost 6 bases and J 3 bases, leaving 17 bases between the germline ends. Germline V gene sequence: CDR1 MDHEN, CDR2 SYDVKM. This CDR3 spans 15 amino acids. CDR3 in DNA: TGTGCCAGCAGCCATCAAAAGGACTACGAAGAGACCCAGTACTTC. It codes for CASSHQKDYEETQYF.

As for this clonotype: A read error may account for a junction end that differs from germline. The gene calls are TRBV7-7 and TRBJ2-7, with 11 bases fitting TRBD2. The germline gives CDR1 SSHAT, CDR2 FNYEAQ (reference sequence). CDR3 size: 15 residues. The CDR3 loop reads CASSPAEGLAAEQYF. As DNA, the CDR3 is TGTGCTAGCAGCCCAGCCGAGGGACTAGCGGCCGAGCAGTACTTC.

The CDR3 loop reads CASSQVGRREAFF. Here the CDR3 DNA reads TGCGCCAGCAGCCAAGTGGGCCGGCGGGAAGCTTTCTTT. The rearrangement uses TRBV4-1 and TRBJ1-1, with D unclear. The V gene's germline CDR1 is MGHRA and CDR2 YSYEKL. Trimming took 1 base from V and 8 from J, leaving 11 bases between them. This CDR3 is built from 13 residues.

This rearrangement joins TRBV4-1 to TRBJ1-5; D not certain. The CDR3 is made up of 14 amino acids. The V gene lost 2 bases and the J gene lost 3 bases, with 8 bases spanning the gap. Germline loops: CDR1 MGHRA, CDR2 YSYEKL. The CDR3 reads CASSQPWDNQPQHF. The CDR3 nucleotides read TGCGCCAGCAGCCAACCCTGGGACAATCAGCCCCAGCATTTT.

The V and J genes are TRBV30 and TRBJ2-7; possible D gene TRBD2, 5 bases. The germline V gene has CDR1 GTSNPN and CDR2 SVGIG (reference sequence). The V end was cut by 1 base, the J end by 5 bases, with 15 bases between. The CDR3 spans 14 residues. CDR3: CAWSDPRALDEQYF. The CDR3 DNA is TGTGCCTGGAGTGACCCGCGGGCCCTTGACGAGCAGTACTTC.

The genes are TRBV27 and TRBJ2-2; D gene uncertain. The CDR3 totals 14 residues. Germline CDR1 is MNHEY and CDR2 is SMNVEV (reference sequence). Trimming removed 6 bases from V and 3 bases from J, with 11 bases in between. In DNA, the CDR3 is TGTGCCAGCAGGGAAGAACCTTACACCGGGGAGCTGTTTTTT. Protein sequence: CASREEPYTGELFF.

The rearrangement links TRBV6-5 to TRBJ2-5; D gene unclear. CDR3 size: 14 residues. Trimming left V 5 bases short and J 5 bases short, with 15 bases between. Germline V lookup: CDR1 MNHEY, CDR2 SVGAGI. This chain's CDR3 is CASSGTEDGETQYF. The CDR3 DNA reads as TGTGCCAGCAGTGGTACAGAGGATGGGGAGACCCAGTACTTC.

V and J are TRBV7-2 and TRBJ1-2; D remains ambiguous. V was shortened by 5 bases and J by 4 bases, with 8 bases between the two germline ends. This CDR3 has 12 amino acids. CDR1 and CDR2 (germline): SGHTA, FQGNSA. For the CDR3, the DNA is TGTGCCAGCAGCCTGACTATCTATGGCTACACCTTC. It yields the protein CASSLTIYGYTF.

The V and J genes are TRBV5-1 and TRBJ1-2; 7 bases map to TRBD1. With V trimmed by 4 bases and J by 3 bases, 6 bases remained unmatched. Germline CDR1 and CDR2: SGHRS and YFSETQ. CDR3 length: 14 residues. This chain's CDR3 is CASSDGTADYGYTF. The CDR3 DNA sequence: TGCGCCAGCAGCGACGGGACAGCTGACTATGGCTACACCTTC.

CDR3 sequence reads: CASSVSGPETQYF. The CDR3, as DNA: TGTGCCAGCAGCGTTTCAGGGCCCGAGACCCAGTACTTC. V gene TRBV9 combines with J gene TRBJ2-5; D is possibly TRBD1 (5 bases). Trimming cost V 2 bases and J 5 bases, with 10 bases left between them. The length of the CDR3 is 13 residues. From germline, CDR1 is SGDLS and CDR2 YYNGEE.

The chain has TRBV6-5 and TRBJ2-5, with D unclear. V lost 7 bases and J 1 base, leaving 13 bases between the germline ends. This CDR3 has 14 amino acids. Germline CDR1 is MNHEY and CDR2 is SVGAGI. The CDR3: CASTHGEFQETQYF. CDR3 DNA: TGTGCCAGCACCCACGGTGAATTCCAAGAGACCCAGTACTTC.